A single sample gave rise to the 24 T cell receptor beta chains below, sequenced in a study of T-cell reconstitution after alpha-beta-depleted transplantation in children. Library preparation (for TCRbeta) was performed with unique molecular identifiers. TCRdb redid the calling of the PCR reads with MiXCR, one entry per CDR3 protein. The sample contains 380,000 or so distinct CDR3 sequences, about an eighth of which appear only once. Here the sequenced sample was PBMCs, taken from the stem cell graft. The receptors were sampled from a human donor who donated a stem cell graft to a child with Fanconi anemia.

This clonotype was detected ten times or more. CDR3 coding DNA: TGCGCCAGCAGCTCGACAGGAGTCGTCACAGATACGCAGTATTTT. Protein: CASSSTGVVTDTQYF. The chain carries TRBV5-1 and TRBJ2-3; D is perhaps TRBD1 (6 bases). The CDR3 extends over 15 amino acids. V gave up 3 bases and J gave up 2 bases, with 13 bases separating them. CDR1 SGHRS and CDR2 YFSETQ come from the germline V gene.

This clonotype occurred many times. This chain connects TRBV12-3 or TRBV12-4 to TRBJ1-1; 7 bases map to TRBD1. This CDR3 contains 16 residues. V shed 5 bases, J shed 3 bases, and the junction held 12 bases outside the gene matches. The CDR3 protein is CASSTGTASSDTEAFF. CDR3 DNA: TGTGCCAGCAGTACTGGGACAGCGTCTTCTGACACTGAAGCTTTCTTT.

This clonotype was detected ten times or more. The chain recombines TRBV20-1 with TRBJ2-3, with D perhaps TRBD1 or TRBD2 (5 bases each). The CDR3 sequence is 11 residues long. With 6 bases removed from V and 13 bases from J, the gap between germline ends came to 17 bases. Germline V gives CDR1 DFQATT, CDR2 SNEGSKA (reference sequence). CDR3 in amino acids: CSARERPWEYF. The CDR3 DNA reads TGCAGTGCCAGGGAGCGACCTTGGGAGTATTTT.

In this sample, this clonotype turned up a few times. The CDR3 reads CASGVRQETQYF. The CDR3 DNA sequence: TGTGCCAGCGGGGTCCGCCAAGAGACCCAGTACTTC. J is TRBJ2-5 and V is TRBV2, with unresolved D. CDR1 and CDR2 from the germline V gene are SNHLY and FYNNEI. The V gene lost 8 bases and the J gene lost 1 base, with 8 bases spanning the gap. The CDR3 length is 12 residues.

This clonotype was counted at least ten times. The genes are TRBV11-2 and TRBJ2-3; unclear D gene. The CDR3 is 13 amino acids. Germline V gene data show CDR1 as SGHAT and CDR2 as FQNNGV. V was cut by 8 bases and J by 2 bases, with 11 bases left in between. CDR3 loop: CASGYHTTDTQYF. CDR3 sequence (DNA): TGTGCCAGCGGCTACCATACCACAGATACGCAGTATTTT.

The chain links TRBV6-5 to TRBJ1-2; D gene ambiguous. The length of the CDR3 is 14 residues. The germline V gene has CDR1 MNHEY and CDR2 SVGAGI. V was cut by 2 bases and J by 1 base, with 8 bases left in between. CDR3 region: CASSYKSFNYGYTF. In DNA form, the CDR3 reads TGTGCCAGCAGTTACAAGTCGTTTAACTATGGCTACACCTTC.

This clonotype was detected only a few times. CDR3 in DNA: TGTGCCAGCAGACAGGGGTTTTATCAGCCCCAGCATTTT. This codes for CASRQGFYQPQHF. The genes are TRBV6-2 or TRBV6-3 and TRBJ1-5, with TRBD1 matching 7 bases. Germline CDR1 and CDR2: MNHEY and SVGEGT. CDR3 length: 13 amino acids. V shed 6 bases and J 5 bases; nucleotides not matched to a gene: 4.

CDR3 protein: CASNAGTGPHEQYF. DNA of the CDR3: TGTGCCAGCAACGCCGGGACAGGGCCGCACGAGCAGTACTTC. The chain joins TRBV6-1 to TRBJ2-7; 9 positions match TRBD1. The CDR3 loop spans 14 amino acids. V shed 7 bases and J 5 bases; nucleotides not matched to a gene: 9. The V gene's germline CDR1 is MNHNS and CDR2 SASEGT.

The genes are TRBV3-1 and TRBJ1-4; no clear D. The CDR3 is 14 residues long. V shed 6 bases and J shed 7 bases, with 15 bases lying between them. The germline CDR1 and CDR2 sequences are LGHDT and YNNKEL (reference sequence). The DNA for the CDR3 is TGTGCCAGCAGTCTGGACGCCCTGGGTGAAAAACTGTTTTTT. Translated: CASSLDALGEKLFF.

In its sample, this clonotype was seen many times. This CDR3 is CASSPTLLAGDNEQFF. As DNA, the CDR3 is TGTGCCAGCAGCCCTACCCTGCTAGCGGGGGATAATGAGCAGTTCTTC. The J gene is TRBJ2-1, the V gene TRBV28, with 10 bases that match TRBD2. The length of the CDR3 is 16 residues. Germline CDR1 is MDHEN and CDR2 is SYDVKM. The junction had 12 bases not matched to a gene; V was cut back by 6 bases and J by 7 bases.

In this sample, this clonotype turned up a few times. This chain uses TRBV6-5 with TRBJ1-2, with TRBD1 identical over 9 bases. The germline V gene has CDR1 MNHEY and CDR2 SVGAGI. V lost 1 base and J lost 0; bases outside the gene matches: 3. CDR3 size: 16 residues. The CDR3 here is CASSYWDRDPNYGYTF. In nucleotides, the CDR3 is TGTGCCAGCAGTTACTGGGACAGGGACCCTAACTATGGCTACACCTTC.

This clonotype appeared many times. The rearrangement joins TRBV2 to TRBJ2-7; D is uncertain. Trimming took 4 bases from V and 3 from J, leaving 7 bases between them. The length of the CDR3 is 12 residues. Per germline, CDR1 SNHLY and CDR2 FYNNEI. DNA of the CDR3: TGTGCCAGCAGTGTTGTCGGCTACGAGCAGTACTTC. This gives the protein CASSVVGYEQYF.

There are a few counts of this clonotype. This chain joins TRBV12-3 or TRBV12-4 and TRBJ2-7, with D maybe TRBD1 (5 bases). Trimming removed 2 bases from V and 3 bases from J, with 8 bases in between. The CDR3 runs to 13 residues. CDR3 loop: CASSLTGIYEQYF. The CDR3 DNA sequence: TGTGCCAGCAGTTTAACAGGTATCTACGAGCAGTACTTC.

This clonotype has a handful of counts. V gene TRBV7-9 combines with J gene TRBJ2-1; D possibly corresponds to TRBD2 (6 bases). Germline V CDR1 and CDR2: SEHNR, FQNEAQ (reference sequence). Between the trimmed V and J ends, which lost 4 bases and 1 base, there was a span of 14 bases. The length of the CDR3 is 16 residues. Here the CDR3 DNA reads TGTGCCAGCAGCTCTTGGGTGGGGAGGTCCTACAATGAGCAGTTCTTC. Its protein is CASSSWVGRSYNEQFF.

The sample holds many counts of this clonotype. The chain uses TRBV9 and TRBJ2-1; D unclear. The length of the CDR3 is 15 residues. Trimming removed 0 bases at V and 0 bases at J, with 7 bases between. Germline CDR1 and CDR2: SGDLS and YYNGEE. The DNA for the CDR3 is TGTGCCAGCAGCGTAGCTTCAAACTCCTACAATGAGCAGTTCTTC. As protein: CASSVASNSYNEQFF.

A few counts support this clonotype. The gene calls are TRBV28 and TRBJ2-7; the D gene is possibly TRBD1 (6 bases). V lost 5 bases to trimming and J lost 2 bases, with 16 bases between them. The CDR3 consists of 15 residues. Germline CDR1 and CDR2: MDHEN and SYDVKM. The chain's CDR3 is CASSPVRGSPYEQYV. DNA of the CDR3: TGTGCCAGCAGTCCAGTCAGGGGTAGTCCCTACGAGCAGTACGTC.

The CDR3, as DNA: TGTGCCAGCAGCTCGGGGGACAGGGGTTACAATGAGCAGTTCTTC. It codes for CASSSGDRGYNEQFF. V usage is TRBV5-4 and J usage is TRBJ2-1; 10 nucleotides line up with TRBD1. CDR1 is SGHNT and CDR2 is YYREEE in the germline V gene (reference sequence). This CDR3 has 15 amino acids. The trim removed 3 bases at V and 4 bases at J, leaving 4 bases unmatched.

This clonotype was observed many times. The chain links TRBV10-1 to TRBJ2-3, with a weak D call TRBD1 (5 bases). The CDR3 has 15 amino acids. Trimming removed 7 bases at V and 4 bases at J, with 18 bases between. Looked up from germline, CDR1 is WNHNN and CDR2 is SYGVQD (reference sequence). The CDR3 spells CASNPAATVADTQYF. CDR3 sequence (DNA): TGCGCCAGCAACCCGGCCGCGACAGTGGCAGATACGCAGTATTTT.

This clonotype was seen at least ten times. The chain's CDR3 is CATSESRGFYNEQFF. The CDR3 DNA reads TGTGCCACCAGTGAATCGAGGGGGTTTTACAATGAGCAGTTCTTC. This chain connects TRBV24-1 to TRBJ2-1; tentatively, D is TRBD1 (6 bases). The length of the CDR3 is 15 residues. V was cut by 4 bases and J by 4 bases, with 13 bases left in between. The germline V gene encodes CDR1 KGHDR and CDR2 SFDVKD.

This clonotype was counted many times. The chain recombines TRBV19 with TRBJ2-1, with a possible D match to TRBD1 (5 bases). The CDR3 extends over 14 amino acids. Trimming pared 5 bases from V and 3 bases from J, leaving 11 bases between. Per the germline V gene, CDR1 is LNHDA and CDR2 is SQIVND (reference sequence). CDR3 region: CASSFRQIYNEQFF. CDR3 coding DNA: TGTGCCAGTAGTTTCCGACAGATCTACAATGAGCAGTTCTTC.

This clonotype was seen many times. The chain carries TRBV5-1 and TRBJ2-1; 7 positions agree with TRBD2. The CDR3 extends over 15 amino acids. The V gene's germline CDR1 is SGHRS and CDR2 YFSETQ. The junction had 8 bases not matched to a gene; V was cut back by 4 bases and J by 4 bases. The CDR3 reads CASSIASGIYNEQFF. In DNA, the CDR3 is TGCGCCAGCAGCATAGCTAGCGGAATATACAATGAGCAGTTCTTC.

Concerning this clonotype: A junction boundary mismatches the germline segment, possibly from a read error. This chain links TRBV20-1 with TRBJ1-1; D is possibly TRBD1 (5 bases). CDR1 and CDR2 (germline): DFQATT, SNEGSKA (reference sequence). The CDR3 is 14 residues long. CDR3 residues: CSARPSGGATNQFF. CDR3 nucleotide sequence: TGCAGTGCTAGGCCTTCAGGAGGGGCCACTAATCAATTTTTT.

This clonotype came up many times. V and J are TRBV6-4 and TRBJ2-3, with a tentative D call TRBD2 (6 bases). CDR3 length equals 15 residues. CDR1 MRHNA and CDR2 SNTAGT come from the germline V gene. V was pared by 2 bases and J by 2 bases, with 11 bases between. CDR3 nucleotide sequence: TGTGCCAGCAGTGACAAAGGCGGGGCCACAGATACGCAGTATTTT. Its protein is CASSDKGGATDTQYF.

The chain joins TRBV4-1 to TRBJ1-1; 7 bases match TRBD1. Germline values: CDR1 MGHRA, CDR2 YSYEKL. V shed 1 base, J shed 1 base, and the junction held 3 bases outside the gene matches. The CDR3 runs 15 residues. CDR3 region: CASSQGNRGNTEAFF. CDR3 nucleotide sequence: TGCGCCAGCAGCCAAGGGAACAGGGGGAACACTGAAGCTTTCTTT.